One T cell receptor beta chain is described in this entry. Its antigen remains unknown. The data stem from a study of cytomegalovirus exposure and HLA in healthy donors. Broader study findings: By HLA locus, TCR association rates varied in a later analysis, with DRB1 showing the most and HLA-C the fewest. V- and J-gene trimming in TCR beta was tied to a missense DCLRE1C variant by an analysis performed later. The study recorded 160 or so TCR beta chains that were cytomegalovirus-associated.

The germline CDR1 and CDR2 sequences are WNHNN and SYGVQD (reference sequence). With 7 bases removed from V and 6 bases from J, the gap between germline ends came to 19 bases. This CDR3 is 15 amino acids long. The PCR contained 60 Vbeta and 13 Jbeta primers. TCRdb's table, derived via immunoSEQ multiplex PCR, lists solely in-frame clones and lacks some. The table records more than 150,000 clones, 80% to 90% of them present only once. The sequence came from a man younger than 35 in good health and CMV-seropositive. The chain recombines TRBV10-1 with TRBJ2-1; weak D call: TRBD2 (5 bases). Sequencing used PBMCs. CDR3 DNA sequence: TGCGCCAGCAACTTGGCGGGCGGAATGTCCAATGAGCAGTTCTTC. It yields the protein CASNLAGGMSNEQFF.